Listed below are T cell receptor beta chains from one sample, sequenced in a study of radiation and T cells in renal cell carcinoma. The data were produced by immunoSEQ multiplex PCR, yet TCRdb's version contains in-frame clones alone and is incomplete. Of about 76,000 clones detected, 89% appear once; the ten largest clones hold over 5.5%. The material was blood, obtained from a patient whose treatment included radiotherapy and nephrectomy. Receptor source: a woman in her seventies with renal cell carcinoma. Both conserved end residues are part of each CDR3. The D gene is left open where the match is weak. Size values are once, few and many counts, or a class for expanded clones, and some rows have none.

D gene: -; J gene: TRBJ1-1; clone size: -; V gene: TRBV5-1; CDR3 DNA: TGCGCCAGCAGCTTGGCCAGAGGGGCTCTAGAAGCTTTCTTT; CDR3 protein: CASSLARGALEAFF
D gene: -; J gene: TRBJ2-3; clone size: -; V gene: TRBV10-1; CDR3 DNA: TGCGCCAGTTGCGCAGATACGCAGTATTTT; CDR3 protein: CASCADTQYF
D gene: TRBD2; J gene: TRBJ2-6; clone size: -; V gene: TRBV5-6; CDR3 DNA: TGTGCCAGCACCCGTGGGAGGGTGGGCTCTGGGGCCAACGTCCTGACTTTC; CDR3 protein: CASTRGRVGSGANVLTF
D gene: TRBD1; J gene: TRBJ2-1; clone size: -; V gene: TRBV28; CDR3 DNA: TGTGCCAGCAGACCCTCCGGGACAGGAGGGGAGCAGTTCTTC; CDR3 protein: CASRPSGTGGEQFF
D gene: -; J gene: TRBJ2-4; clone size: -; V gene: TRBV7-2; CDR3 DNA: TGTGCCAGCAGCCCGCGGGACTCCCTTCTAGCCAAAAACATTCAGTACTTC; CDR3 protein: CASSPRDSLLAKNIQYF
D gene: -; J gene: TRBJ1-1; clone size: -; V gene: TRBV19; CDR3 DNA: TGTGCCAGTAGTATAAGGGAAAACACTGAAGCTTTCTTT; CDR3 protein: CASSIRENTEAFF
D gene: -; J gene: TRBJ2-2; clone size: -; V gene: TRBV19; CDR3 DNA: TGTGCCAGTAGTACCCCAGGAATGAACACCGGGGAGCTGTTTTTT; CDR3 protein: CASSTPGMNTGELFF
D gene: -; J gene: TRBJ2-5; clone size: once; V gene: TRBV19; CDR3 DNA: TGTGCCAGTAGGTCTGGTTTCCGAGAGACCCAGTACTTC; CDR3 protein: CASRSGFRETQYF
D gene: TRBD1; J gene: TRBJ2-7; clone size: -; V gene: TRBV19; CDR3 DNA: TGTGCCACTGGGACAGGGCCCCGGGAGGAGCAGTACTTC; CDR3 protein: CATGTGPREEQYF
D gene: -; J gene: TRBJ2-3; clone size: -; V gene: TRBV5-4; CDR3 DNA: TGTGCCAGCAGCTTGGATGTATCCCCCACAGATACGCAGTATTTT; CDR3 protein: CASSLDVSPTDTQYF
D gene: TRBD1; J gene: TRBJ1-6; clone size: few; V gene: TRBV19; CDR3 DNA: TGTGCCAGTTCCGAACAGGGGAGCTCCTATAATTCACCCCTCCACTTT; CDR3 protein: CASSEQGSSYNSPLHF
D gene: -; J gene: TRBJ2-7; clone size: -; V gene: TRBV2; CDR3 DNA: TGTGCCACCGACACCCCATTCTCCTACGAGCAGTACTTC; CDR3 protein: CATDTPFSYEQYF
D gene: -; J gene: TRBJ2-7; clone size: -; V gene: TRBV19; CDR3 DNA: TGTGCCAGTAGTATCATGGAGGACGAGCAGTACTTC; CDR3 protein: CASSIMEDEQYF
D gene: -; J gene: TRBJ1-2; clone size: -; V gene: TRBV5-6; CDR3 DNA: TGTGCCAGCAGCTTGGATGGGGTAGACAGACATGGCTATGGCTACACCTTC; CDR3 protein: CASSLDGVDRHGYGYTF
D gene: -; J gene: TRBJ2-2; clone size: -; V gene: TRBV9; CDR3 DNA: TGTGCCAGCAGCTCGGGGACAACCACCGGGGAGCTGTTTTTT; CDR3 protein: CASSSGTTTGELFF
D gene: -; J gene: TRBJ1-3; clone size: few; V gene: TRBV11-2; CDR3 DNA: TGTGCCAGCAGTCGGACGGCTGGAAACACCATATATTTT; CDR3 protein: CASSRTAGNTIYF
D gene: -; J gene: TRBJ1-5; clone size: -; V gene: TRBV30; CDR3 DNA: TGTGCCTGGAGTGCGGGAAGCAATCAGCCCCAGCATTTT; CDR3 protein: CAWSAGSNQPQHF
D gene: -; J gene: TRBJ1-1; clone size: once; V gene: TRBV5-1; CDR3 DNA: TGCGCCAGCAGCCAAGAGGTTGGTGAAGCTTTCTTT; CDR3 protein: CASSQEVGEAFF
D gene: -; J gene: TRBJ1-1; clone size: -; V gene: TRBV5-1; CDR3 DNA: TGCGCCAGCAGCTTGCCGGGGAGCACTGAAGCTTTCTTT; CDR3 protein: CASSLPGSTEAFF
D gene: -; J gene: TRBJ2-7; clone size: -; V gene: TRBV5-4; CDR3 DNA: TGTGCCAGCAGCTTGGGTCCTAGCTTAACCTACGAGCAGTACTTC; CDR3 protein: CASSLGPSLTYEQYF
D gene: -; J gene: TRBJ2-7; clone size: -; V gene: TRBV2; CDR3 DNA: TGTGCCAGCACGGGCGGCCCTCGGGGCGAGCAGTACTTC; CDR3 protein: CASTGGPRGEQYF
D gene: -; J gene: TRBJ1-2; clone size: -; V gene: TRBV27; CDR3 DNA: TGTGCCAGCAGTGCCGGGCTGCCCTTTGTCTACACCTTC; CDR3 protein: CASSAGLPFVYTF
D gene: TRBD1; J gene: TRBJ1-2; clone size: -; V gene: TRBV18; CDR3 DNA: TGTGCCAGCTCATTTTCGGGACAGGGCGGCTACACCTTC; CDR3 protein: CASSFSGQGGYTF
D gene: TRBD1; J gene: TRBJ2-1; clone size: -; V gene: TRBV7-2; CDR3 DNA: TGTGCCAGCAGCTTAGATCCAGGGGGCTTCTACAATGAGCAGTTCTTC; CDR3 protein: CASSLDPGGFYNEQFF
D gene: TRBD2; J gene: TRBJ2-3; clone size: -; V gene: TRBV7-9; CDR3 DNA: TGTGCCAGCAGCTTAGGGCGGGGAGGGTCAGATACGCAGTATTTT; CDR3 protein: CASSLGRGGSDTQYF
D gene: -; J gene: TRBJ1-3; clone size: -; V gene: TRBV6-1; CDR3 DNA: TGTGCCAGCAGAGAAAACACCATATATTTT; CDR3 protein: CASRENTIYF
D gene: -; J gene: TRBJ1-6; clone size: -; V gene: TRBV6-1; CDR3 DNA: TGTGCCAGCAGTGAAGCACGGGGGACGAATAATTCACCCCTCCACTTT; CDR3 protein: CASSEARGTNNSPLHF
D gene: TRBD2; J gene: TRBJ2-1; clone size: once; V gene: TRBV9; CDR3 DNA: TGTGCCAGCAGCGTAGAACTAGCGGGGTATTACAATGAGCAGTTCTTC; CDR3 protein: CASSVELAGYYNEQFF
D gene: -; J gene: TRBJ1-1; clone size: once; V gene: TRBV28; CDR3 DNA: TGTGCCAGCAGTTTAGGGGTCTTAGCTTTCTTT; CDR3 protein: CASSLGVLAFF
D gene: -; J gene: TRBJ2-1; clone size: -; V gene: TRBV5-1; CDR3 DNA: TGCGCCAGCAGCTTGGGTGGCGGGGTCTACAATGAGCAGTTCTTC; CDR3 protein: CASSLGGGVYNEQFF
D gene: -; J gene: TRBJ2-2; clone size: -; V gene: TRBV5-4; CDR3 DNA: TGTGCCACTCGAAGAATAAACACCGGGGAGCTGTTTTTT; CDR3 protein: CATRRINTGELFF
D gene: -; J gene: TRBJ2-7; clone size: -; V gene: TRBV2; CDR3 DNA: TGTGCCAGCGGCCGGGACCGACATTACTTC; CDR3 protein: CASGRDRHYF
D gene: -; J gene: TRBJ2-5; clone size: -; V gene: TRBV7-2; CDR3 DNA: TGTGCCAGCAGCTTAGGAGGGGGGCTCGGAGAGACCCAGTACTTC; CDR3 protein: CASSLGGGLGETQYF
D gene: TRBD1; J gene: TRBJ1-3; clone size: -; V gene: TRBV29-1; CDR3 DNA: TGCAGCGTAGCAAACACCGGGACAGGGAAACTCTCTGGAAACACCATATATTTT; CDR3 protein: CSVANTGTGKLSGNTIYF
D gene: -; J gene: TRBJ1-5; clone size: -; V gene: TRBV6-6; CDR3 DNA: TGTGCCAGCAGTCCGCCCCCGGGGGGTCAGCCCCAGCATTTT; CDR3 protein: CASSPPPGGQPQHF
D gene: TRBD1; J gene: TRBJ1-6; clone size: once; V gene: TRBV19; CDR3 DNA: TGTGCCAGTACCCCATCAGGGGGGTCCTATAATTCACCCCTCCACTTT; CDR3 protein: CASTPSGGSYNSPLHF
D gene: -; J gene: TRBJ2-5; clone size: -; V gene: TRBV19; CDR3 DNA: TGTGCCAGTAGTATCCGGGGGCCACAGACCCAGTACTTC; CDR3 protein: CASSIRGPQTQYF
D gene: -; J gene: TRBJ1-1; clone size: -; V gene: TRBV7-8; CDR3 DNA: TGTGCCAGCAGCTTGGGGAAGAACACTGAAGCTTTCTTT; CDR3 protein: CASSLGKNTEAFF
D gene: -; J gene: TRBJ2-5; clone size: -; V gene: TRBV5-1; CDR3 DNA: TGCGCCAGCAGCGAGGAAGAGACCCAGTACTTC; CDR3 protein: CASSEEETQYF
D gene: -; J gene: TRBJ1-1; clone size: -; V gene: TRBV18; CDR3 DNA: TGTGCCAGCTCACCGAGGACGGGCCCAGCCACTGAAGCTTTCTTT; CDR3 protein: CASSPRTGPATEAFF
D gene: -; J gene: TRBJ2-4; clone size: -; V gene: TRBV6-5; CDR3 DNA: TGTGCCAGCAGTTCTACCTCTGGACTGGGGAACATTCAGTACTTC; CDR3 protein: CASSSTSGLGNIQYF
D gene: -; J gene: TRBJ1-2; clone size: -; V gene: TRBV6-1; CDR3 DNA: TGTGCCAGCAGTGAAATTTGGGGGAGCGGCTACACCTTC; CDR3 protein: CASSEIWGSGYTF
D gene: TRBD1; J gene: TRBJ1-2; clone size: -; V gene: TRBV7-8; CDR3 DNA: TGTGCCAGCAGCTCGACAGGGAGTTATGGCTACACCTTC; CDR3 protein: CASSSTGSYGYTF